The sample holds a few counts of the clone carrying this T cell receptor (beta chain). The data were produced by immunoSEQ multiplex PCR, yet TCRdb's version contains in-frame clones alone and is incomplete. The table shows tens of thousands of clones, with more than 90% occurring only once. The sample belongs to a study of control samples from healthy donors and cancer patients. V shed 2 bases, J shed 5 bases, and the junction held 6 bases outside the gene matches. The CDR3 extends over 16 amino acids. Germline lookup yields CDR1 SGHRS and CDR2 YFSETQ. The V and J genes are TRBV5-1 and TRBJ1-6, with 8 nucleotides matching TRBD1. Sequences were obtained from PBMCs. This clonotype was sampled from a man younger than 40 with colorectal cancer. The CDR3 region is CASSFRGRGDNSPLHF. In DNA form, the CDR3 reads TGCGCCAGCAGCTTCAGGGGGCGCGGGGATAATTCACCCCTCCACTTT.